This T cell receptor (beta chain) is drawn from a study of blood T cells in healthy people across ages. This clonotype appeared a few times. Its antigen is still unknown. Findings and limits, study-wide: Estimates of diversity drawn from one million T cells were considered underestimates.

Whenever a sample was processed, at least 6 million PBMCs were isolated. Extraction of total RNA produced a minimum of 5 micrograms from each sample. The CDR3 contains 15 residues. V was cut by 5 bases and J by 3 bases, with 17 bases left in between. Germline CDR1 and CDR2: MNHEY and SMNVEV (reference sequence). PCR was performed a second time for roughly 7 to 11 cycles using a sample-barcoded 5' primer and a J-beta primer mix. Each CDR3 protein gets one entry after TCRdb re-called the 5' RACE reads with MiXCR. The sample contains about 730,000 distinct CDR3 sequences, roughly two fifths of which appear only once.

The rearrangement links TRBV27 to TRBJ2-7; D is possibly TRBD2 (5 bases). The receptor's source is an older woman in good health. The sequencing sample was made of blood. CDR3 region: CASSVPSGPFYEQYF. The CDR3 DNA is TGTGCCAGCAGTGTCCCCAGCGGACCTTTCTACGAGCAGTACTTC.